This T cell receptor (beta chain) was recorded in a study of identical twins. TCRdb re-derived calls from the 5' RACE reads in MiXCR, one entry per CDR3 protein. The table records approximately 600,000 distinct CDR3 sequences, 9.5% to 10% of them present only once. This clonotype has a handful of counts. This sample also belongs to another study, concerning yellow fever vaccine responses in identical twins.

The source material was PBMCs. The clonotype comes from a young woman in good health.

The CDR3 is CATSEKGRYQETQYF. DNA of the CDR3: TGTGCCACCAGTGAAAAAGGACGGTACCAAGAGACCCAGTACTTC. The rearrangement links TRBV24-1 to TRBJ2-5, with unresolved D. Germline lookup yields CDR1 KGHDR and CDR2 SFDVKD. The V and J ends lost 4 bases and 0 bases respectively, with 11 bases between them. The CDR3 covers 15 residues.